This T cell receptor (beta chain) comes out of a study of regulatory T cells in long-lasting Graves disease. At the level of the study: Duration of antithyroid drug therapy among newly diagnosed Graves' patients was under 3 months.

The V and J ends lost 5 bases and 3 bases respectively, with 13 bases between them. Germline V gene data show CDR1 as MDHEN and CDR2 as SYDVKM. The CDR3 spans 15 residues. This clonotype has a count of ten or more. Library construction for TCR beta used iRepertoire HTBI primers and Arm-PCR of CDR3 regions. TCRdb itself ran the multiplex PCR reads through MiXCR, one entry per CDR3 protein. The table has 580,000 or so distinct CDR3 sequences, 15% to 20% seen once. As for time point: newly diagnosed GD, antithyroid drugs for less than 3 months. Generation of the TCR library employed RNA extracted from PBMCs. These data were likewise used in another study, on T cells in Graves' hyperthyroidism and ophthalmopathy. From that report: HTBI primers were employed in a first-round RT-PCR of the TCR CDR3. Most thyroid clonotypes that were expanded above 0.001 also turned up in blood.

This TCR came from a man between 18 and 29 years old with Graves disease. The source was peripheral blood mononuclear cells (PBMCs), collected at new diagnosis, from a patient treated with antithyroid drugs. This chain links TRBV28 with TRBJ1-4; D is possibly TRBD1 (6 bases). The chain's CDR3 is CASSRTGLSNEKLFF. In DNA form, the CDR3 reads TGTGCCAGCAGTCGCACAGGGCTATCTAATGAAAAACTGTTTTTT.